Given below is one TCR beta chain in context. Its antigen is unknown. This table comes from immunoSEQ multiplex PCR, and its TCRdb copy is limited to in-frame clones, with some not included. This repertoire shows about 63,000 clones, roughly four fifths found once; its top ten account for about 6.1%. V was cut by 3 bases and J by 2 bases, with 5 bases left in between. This CDR3 has 12 residues. Per germline, CDR1 SGHAT and CDR2 FQNNGV. The data were obtained in a study of T cell responses to AZD1222 COVID-19 vaccine. Study-wide results and caveats: The study sampled repertoires only after the peak T cell response. The study identified only a handful of AZD1222 recipients as seropositive at baseline.

This clonotype was sampled from an adult who received the AZD1222 COVID-19 vaccine. V gene TRBV11-2 combines with J gene TRBJ2-7; D uncertain. Here the sequenced sample was peripheral blood, taken 28 days after the second AZD1222 dose. CDR3 DNA: TGTGCCAGCAGCTTCGTCCCCTACGAGCAGTACTTC. Translation: CASSFVPYEQYF. Variable domain in full (rest from reference TRBV11-2 and TRBJ2-7): EAGVAQSPRYKIIEKRQSVAFWCNPISGHATLYWYQQILGQGPKLLIQFQNNGVVDDSQLPKDRFSAERLKGVDSTLKIQPAKLEDSAVYLCASSFVPYEQYFGPGTRLTVT.